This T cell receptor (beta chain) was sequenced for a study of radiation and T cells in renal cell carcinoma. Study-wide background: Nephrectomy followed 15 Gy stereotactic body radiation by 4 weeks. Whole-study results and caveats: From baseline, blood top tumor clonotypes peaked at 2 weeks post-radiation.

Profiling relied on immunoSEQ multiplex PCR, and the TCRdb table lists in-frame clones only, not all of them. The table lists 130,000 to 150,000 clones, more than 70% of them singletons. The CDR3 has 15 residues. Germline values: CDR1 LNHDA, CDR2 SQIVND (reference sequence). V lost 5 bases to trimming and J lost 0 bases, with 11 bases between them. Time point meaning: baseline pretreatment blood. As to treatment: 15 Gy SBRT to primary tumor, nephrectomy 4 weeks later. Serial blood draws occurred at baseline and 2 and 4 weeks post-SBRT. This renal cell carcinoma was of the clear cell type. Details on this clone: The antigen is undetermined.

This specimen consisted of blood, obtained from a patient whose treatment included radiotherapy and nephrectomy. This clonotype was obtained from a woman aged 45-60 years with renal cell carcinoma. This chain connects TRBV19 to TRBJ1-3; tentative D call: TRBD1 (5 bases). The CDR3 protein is CASSAQGFSGNTIYF. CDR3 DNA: TGTGCCAGTAGTGCCCAGGGATTCTCTGGAAACACCATATATTTT.